This record looks at one T cell receptor (beta chain) sequence and its context. In the original workflow: Nucleated cell number was recorded as an estimate derived from reference gene primer amplification. TCRdb's table, derived via immunoSEQ multiplex PCR, lists solely in-frame clones and lacks some. The V and J calls and clone size were taken over from that table, and D and trimming were inferred from the DNA. This table holds about 240,000 clones, around 85% found once. Germline CDR1 reads MNHEY; CDR2 reads SVGAGI. The V gene lost 8 bases and the J gene lost 2 bases, with 13 bases spanning the gap. The CDR3 is 13 residues long. This sample stems from a study of blood T cell repertoires in COVID-19. About the research overall: Researchers got acute and convalescent COVID-19 samples from the United States, Italy and Spain. In each case, the material was cDNA or gDNA derived from T cells, B-cell-depleted T cells, or PBMCs.

The chain combines TRBV6-5 with TRBJ2-7; D possibly corresponds to TRBD2 (6 bases). The origin of this receptor is a woman of 80 years or more with acute or convalescent COVID-19. Sample: peripheral blood. The CDR3 here is CASFPGLPYEQYF. The CDR3 nucleotides are TGTGCCAGCTTTCCGGGACTGCCCTACGAGCAGTACTTC.